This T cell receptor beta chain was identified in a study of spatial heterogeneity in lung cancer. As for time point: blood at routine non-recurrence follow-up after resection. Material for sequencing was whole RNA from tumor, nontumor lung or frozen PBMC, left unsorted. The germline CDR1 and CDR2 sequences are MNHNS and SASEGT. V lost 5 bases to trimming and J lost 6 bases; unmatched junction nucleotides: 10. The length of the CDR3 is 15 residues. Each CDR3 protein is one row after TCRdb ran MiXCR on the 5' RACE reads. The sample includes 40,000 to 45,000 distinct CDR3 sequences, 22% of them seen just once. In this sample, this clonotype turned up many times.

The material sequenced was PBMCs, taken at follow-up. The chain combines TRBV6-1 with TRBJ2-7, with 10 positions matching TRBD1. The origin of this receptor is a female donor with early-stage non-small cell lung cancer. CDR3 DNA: TGTGCCAGCAGTCCTACGCCGGGACAGGGGCGCGAGCAGTACTTC. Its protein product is CASSPTPGQGREQYF.